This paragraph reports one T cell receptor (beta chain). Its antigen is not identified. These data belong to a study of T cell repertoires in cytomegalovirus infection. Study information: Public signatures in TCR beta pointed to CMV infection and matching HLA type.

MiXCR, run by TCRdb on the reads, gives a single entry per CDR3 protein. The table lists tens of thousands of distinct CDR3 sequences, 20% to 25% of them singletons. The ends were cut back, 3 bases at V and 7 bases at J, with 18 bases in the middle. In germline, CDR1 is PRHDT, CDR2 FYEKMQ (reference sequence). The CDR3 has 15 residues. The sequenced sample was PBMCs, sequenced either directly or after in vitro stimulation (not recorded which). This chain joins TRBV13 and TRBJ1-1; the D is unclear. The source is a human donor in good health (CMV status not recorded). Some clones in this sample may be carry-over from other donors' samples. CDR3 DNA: TGTGCCAGCAGCTTGGTCACGGAAGTTTTCGGTGAAGCTTTCTTT. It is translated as CASSLVTEVFGEAFF. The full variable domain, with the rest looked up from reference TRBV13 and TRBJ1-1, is AAGVIQSPRHLIKEKRETATLKCYPIPRHDTVYWYQQGPGQDPQFLISFYEKMQSDKGSIPDRFSAQQFSDYHSELNMSSLELGDSALYFCASSLVTEVFGEAFFGQGTRLTVV.